This T cell receptor (beta chain) was found in a study of neurological immune-mediated disorders. Study-wide findings and caveats: Private repertoires in all groups were suggested by the absence of shared CDR3 amino acid sequences among expanded clones across subjects.

The authors made cDNA by 5'RACE with 10-nucleotide random UMIs. TCRdb passed the 5' RACE reads through MiXCR, listing each CDR3 protein once. The profile shows about 74,000 distinct CDR3 sequences, 4% to 6% of them singletons. This clonotype was seen ten or more times. The target antigen is unknown. Sequenced material: PBMCs. The sequence was collected from a man aged 18 to 29 with multiple sclerosis.

CDR3 sequence (DNA): TGCGCCAGCAGCCAGGGTCCCGGGGGCAACTATGGCTACACCTTC. It codes for CASSQGPGGNYGYTF. This chain links TRBV4-3 with TRBJ1-2; a possible D gene is TRBD1 (6 bases). V was cut by 3 bases and J by 2 bases, with 13 bases left in between. The CDR3 is 15 residues long. Germline V gene lookup returns CDR1 LGHNA and CDR2 YSLEER.